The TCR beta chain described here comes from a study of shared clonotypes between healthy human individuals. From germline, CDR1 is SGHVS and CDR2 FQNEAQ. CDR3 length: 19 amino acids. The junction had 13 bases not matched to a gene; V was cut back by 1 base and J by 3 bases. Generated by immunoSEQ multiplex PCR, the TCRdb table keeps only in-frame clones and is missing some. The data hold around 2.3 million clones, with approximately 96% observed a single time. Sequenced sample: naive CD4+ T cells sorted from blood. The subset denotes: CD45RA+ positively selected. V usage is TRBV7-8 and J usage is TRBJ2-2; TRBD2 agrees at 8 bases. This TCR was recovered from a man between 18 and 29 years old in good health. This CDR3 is CASSLVVSGTFFDTGELFF. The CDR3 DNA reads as TGTGCCAGCAGCTTAGTGGTTAGCGGGACTTTTTTCGACACCGGGGAGCTGTTTTTT. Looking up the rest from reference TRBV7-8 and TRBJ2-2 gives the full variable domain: GAGVSQSPRYKVAKRGQDVALRCDPISGHVSLFWYQQALGQGPEFLTYFQNEAQLDKSGLPSDRFFAERPEGSVSTLKIQRTQQEDSAVYLCASSLVVSGTFFDTGELFFGEGSRLTVL.